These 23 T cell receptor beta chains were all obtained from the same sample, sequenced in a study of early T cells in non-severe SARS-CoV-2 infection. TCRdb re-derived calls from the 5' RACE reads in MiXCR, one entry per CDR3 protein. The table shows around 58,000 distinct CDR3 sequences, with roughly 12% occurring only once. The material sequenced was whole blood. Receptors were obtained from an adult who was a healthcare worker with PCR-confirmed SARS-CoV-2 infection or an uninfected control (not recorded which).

The chain's CDR3 is CASSLVTENYGYTF. The CDR3 DNA follows: TGTGCCAGCAGCTTAGTTACAGAAAACTATGGCTACACCTTC. This rearrangement joins TRBV7-9 to TRBJ1-2; D remains unclear. Germline CDR1 reads SEHNR; CDR2 reads FQNEAQ (reference sequence). CDR3 length: 14 residues. The ends were cut back, 1 base at V and 2 bases at J, with 8 bases in the middle. The full variable domain, in which reference TRBV7-9 and TRBJ1-2 provide the parts outside the CDR3, is DTGVSQNPRHKITKRGQNVTFRCDPISEHNRLYWYRQTLGQGPEFLTYFQNEAQLEKSRLLSDRFSAERPKGSFSTLEIQRTEQGDSAMYLCASSLVTENYGYTFGSGTRLTVV.

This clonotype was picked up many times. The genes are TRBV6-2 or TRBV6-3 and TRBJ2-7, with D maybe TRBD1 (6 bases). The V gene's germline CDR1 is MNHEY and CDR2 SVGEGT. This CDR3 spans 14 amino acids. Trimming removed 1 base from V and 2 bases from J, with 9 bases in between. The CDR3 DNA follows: TGTGCCAGCAGTTACTTGGGACAAGCCTACGAGCAGTACTTC. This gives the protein CASSYLGQAYEQYF.

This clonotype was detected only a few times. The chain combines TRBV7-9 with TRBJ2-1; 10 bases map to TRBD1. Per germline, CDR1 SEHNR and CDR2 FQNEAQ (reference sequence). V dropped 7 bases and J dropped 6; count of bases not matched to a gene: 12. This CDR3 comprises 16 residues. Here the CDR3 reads CASTLRDWDRGNEQFF. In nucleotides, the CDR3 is TGTGCCAGCACTCTAAGAGACTGGGACAGGGGCAATGAGCAGTTCTTC.

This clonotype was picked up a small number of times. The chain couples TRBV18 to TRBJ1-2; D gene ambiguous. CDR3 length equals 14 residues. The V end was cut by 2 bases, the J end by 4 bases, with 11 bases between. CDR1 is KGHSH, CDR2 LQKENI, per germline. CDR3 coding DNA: TGTGCCAGCTCACCAGAGGTGGGAGTCTATGGCTACACCTTC. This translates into CASSPEVGVYGYTF.

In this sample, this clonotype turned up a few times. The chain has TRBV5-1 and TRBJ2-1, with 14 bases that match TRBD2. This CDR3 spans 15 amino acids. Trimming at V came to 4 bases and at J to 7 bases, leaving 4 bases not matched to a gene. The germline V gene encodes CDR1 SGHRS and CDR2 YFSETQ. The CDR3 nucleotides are TGCGCCAGCAGCGTGGGGACTAGCGGGAGTAATGAGCAGTTCTTC. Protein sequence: CASSVGTSGSNEQFF.

DNA for the CDR3: TGTGCCAGCAGTGAAGGGGGGGCCTCTGGAAACACCATATATTTT. Amino acids: CASSEGGASGNTIYF. This chain connects TRBV2 to TRBJ1-3, with D perhaps matching TRBD1 (6 bases). V gave up 1 base and J gave up 0 bases, with 7 bases separating them. Germline V CDR1 and CDR2: SNHLY, FYNNEI. The CDR3 is made up of 15 amino acids.

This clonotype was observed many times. The CDR3 loop reads CASSPPASGSRRVEQFF. The CDR3 nucleotides read TGTGCCAGCAGCCCCCCGGCTAGCGGGAGTCGTCGAGTGGAGCAGTTCTTC. The rearrangement uses TRBV7-2 and TRBJ2-1; 10 bases fit TRBD2. The CDR3 totals 17 residues. Germline assignment: CDR1 SGHTA and CDR2 FQGNSA. After removal of 5 bases from V and 10 bases from J, the junction contained 17 bases not matched to a gene.

CDR3 sequence (DNA): TGTGCCAGCAGCGTAGATGTGGGGACCCAAGAGACCCAGTACTTC. Its protein is CASSVDVGTQETQYF. This chain uses TRBV9 with TRBJ2-5; D is tentatively TRBD1 or TRBD2 (5 bases each). Trimming shortened V by 0 bases and J by 1 base, and 10 bases separated the two germline ends. CDR3 length equals 15 residues. CDR1 and CDR2 from the germline V gene are SGDLS and YYNGEE.

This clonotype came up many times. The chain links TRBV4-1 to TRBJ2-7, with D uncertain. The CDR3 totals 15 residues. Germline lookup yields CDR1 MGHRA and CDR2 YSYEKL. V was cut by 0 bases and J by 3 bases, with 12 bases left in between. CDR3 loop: CASSQDFVRLYEQYF. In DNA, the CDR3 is TGCGCCAGCAGCCAAGATTTTGTACGGCTCTACGAGCAGTACTTC.

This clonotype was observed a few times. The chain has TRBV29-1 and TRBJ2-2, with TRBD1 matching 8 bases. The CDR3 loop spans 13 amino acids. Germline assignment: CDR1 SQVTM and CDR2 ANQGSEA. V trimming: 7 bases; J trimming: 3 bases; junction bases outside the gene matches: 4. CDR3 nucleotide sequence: TGCAGCGCGACAGGGGCGGACACCGGGGAGCTGTTTTTT. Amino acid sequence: CSATGADTGELFF.

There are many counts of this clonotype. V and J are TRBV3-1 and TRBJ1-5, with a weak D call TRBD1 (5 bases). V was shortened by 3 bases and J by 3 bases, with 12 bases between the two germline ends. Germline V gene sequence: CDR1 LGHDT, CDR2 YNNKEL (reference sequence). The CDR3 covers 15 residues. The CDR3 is CASSQDGTHNQPQHF. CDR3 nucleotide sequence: TGTGCCAGCAGCCAGGACGGGACCCACAATCAGCCCCAGCATTTT. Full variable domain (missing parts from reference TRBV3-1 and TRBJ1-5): DTAVSQTPKYLVTQMGNDKSIKCEQNLGHDTMYWYKQDSKKFLKIMFSYNNKELIINETVPNRFSPKSPDKAHLNLHINSLELGDSAVYFCASSQDGTHNQPQHFGDGTRLSIL.

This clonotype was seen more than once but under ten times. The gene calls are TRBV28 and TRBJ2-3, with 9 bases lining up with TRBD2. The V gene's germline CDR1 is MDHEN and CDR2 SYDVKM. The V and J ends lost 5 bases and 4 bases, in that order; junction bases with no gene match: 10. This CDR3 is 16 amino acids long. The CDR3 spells CASSPTWAGGSDTQYF. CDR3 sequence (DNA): TGTGCCAGCAGTCCCACGTGGGCGGGGGGGTCAGATACGCAGTATTTT.

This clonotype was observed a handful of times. This CDR3 is CASSQDGLGTGELFF. CDR3 DNA: TGCGCCAGCAGCCAAGATGGGTTAGGAACCGGGGAGCTGTTTTTT. The V call is TRBV4-1, the J call TRBJ2-2, with D unclear. CDR1 and CDR2 (germline): MGHRA, YSYEKL. The CDR3 covers 15 residues. Trimming took 0 bases from V and 5 from J, leaving 10 bases between them.

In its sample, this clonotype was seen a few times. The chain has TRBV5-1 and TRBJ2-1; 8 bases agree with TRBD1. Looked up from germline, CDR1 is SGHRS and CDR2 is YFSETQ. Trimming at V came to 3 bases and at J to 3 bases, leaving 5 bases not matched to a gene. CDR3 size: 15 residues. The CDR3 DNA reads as TGCGCCAGCAGCTGGCCGGGACAGGTCTACAATGAGCAGTTCTTC. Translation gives CASSWPGQVYNEQFF.

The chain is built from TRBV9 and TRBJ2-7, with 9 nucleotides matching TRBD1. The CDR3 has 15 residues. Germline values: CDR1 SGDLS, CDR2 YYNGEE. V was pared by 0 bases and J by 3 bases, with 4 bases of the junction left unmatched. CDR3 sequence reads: CASSVGTGGFYEQYF. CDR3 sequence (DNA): TGTGCCAGCAGCGTAGGCACAGGGGGCTTCTACGAGCAGTACTTC.

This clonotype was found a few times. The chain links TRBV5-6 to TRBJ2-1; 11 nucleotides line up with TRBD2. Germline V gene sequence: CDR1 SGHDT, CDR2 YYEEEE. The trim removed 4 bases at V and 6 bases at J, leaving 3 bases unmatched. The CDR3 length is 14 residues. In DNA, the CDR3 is TGTGCCAGCAGCCCGGGACTAGCGGTCAATGAGCAGTTCTTC. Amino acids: CASSPGLAVNEQFF.

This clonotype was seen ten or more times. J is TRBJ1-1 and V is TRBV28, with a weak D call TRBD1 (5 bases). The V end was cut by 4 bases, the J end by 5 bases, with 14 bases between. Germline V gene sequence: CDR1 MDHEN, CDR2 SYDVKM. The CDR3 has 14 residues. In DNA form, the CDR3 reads TGTGCCAGCAGTTCCGGTCCAGGGCGGACTGAAGCTTTCTTT. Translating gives CASSSGPGRTEAFF.

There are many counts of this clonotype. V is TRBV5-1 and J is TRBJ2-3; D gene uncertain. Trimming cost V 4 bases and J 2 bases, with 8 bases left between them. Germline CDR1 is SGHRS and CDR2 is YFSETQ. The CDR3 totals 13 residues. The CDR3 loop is CASSPDSTDTQYF. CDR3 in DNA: TGCGCCAGCAGCCCCGACTCCACAGATACGCAGTATTTT.

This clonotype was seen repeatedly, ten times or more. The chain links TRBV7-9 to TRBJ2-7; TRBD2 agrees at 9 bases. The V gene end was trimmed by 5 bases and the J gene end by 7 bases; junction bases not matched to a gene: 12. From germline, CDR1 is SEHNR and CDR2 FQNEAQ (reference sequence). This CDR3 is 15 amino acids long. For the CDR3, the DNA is TGTGCCAGCAGCAGGGCGATAGCGGGGGCGTTTGAGCAGTACTTC. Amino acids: CASSRAIAGAFEQYF.

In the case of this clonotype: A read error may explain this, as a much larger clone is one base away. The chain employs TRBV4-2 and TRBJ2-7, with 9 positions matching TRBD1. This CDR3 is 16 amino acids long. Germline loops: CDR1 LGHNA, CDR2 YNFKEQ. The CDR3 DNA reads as TGTGCCAGCAGCCACTCAACGGACAGGGGATCCTACAAGCAGTACTTC. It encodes CASSHSTDRGSYKQYF.

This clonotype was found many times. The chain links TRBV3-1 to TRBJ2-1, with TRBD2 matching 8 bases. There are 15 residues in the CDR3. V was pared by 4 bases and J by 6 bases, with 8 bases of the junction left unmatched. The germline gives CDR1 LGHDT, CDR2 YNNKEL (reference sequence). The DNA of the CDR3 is TGTGCCAGCAGCCTCACTAGCGGAGGGGGCAATGAGCAGTTCTTC. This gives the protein CASSLTSGGGNEQFF.

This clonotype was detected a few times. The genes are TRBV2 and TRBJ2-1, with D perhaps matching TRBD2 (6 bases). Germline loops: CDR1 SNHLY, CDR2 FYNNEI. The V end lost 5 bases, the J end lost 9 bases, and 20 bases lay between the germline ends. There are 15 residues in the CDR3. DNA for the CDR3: TGTGCCAGCAGTCAAGAGCGGGTCGTGTATAGTGAGCAGTTCTTC. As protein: CASSQERVVYSEQFF.

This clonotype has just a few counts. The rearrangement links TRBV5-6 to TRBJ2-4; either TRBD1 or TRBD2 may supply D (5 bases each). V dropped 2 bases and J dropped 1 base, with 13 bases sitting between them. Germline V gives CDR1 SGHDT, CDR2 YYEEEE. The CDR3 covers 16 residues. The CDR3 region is CASSLRGARAKNIQYF. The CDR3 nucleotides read TGTGCCAGCAGCTTACGAGGGGCGAGGGCCAAAAACATTCAGTACTTC.